The rows below give T cell receptor beta chains drawn from one sample of a study of CD8+ T cells in alopecia areata. Generated by immunoSEQ multiplex PCR, the TCRdb table keeps only in-frame clones and is missing some. The repertoire holds approximately 210,000 clones, with roughly 60% as singletons. The sample consisted of CD4+ T cells sorted from blood, taken at week 24, from a patient treated with tofacitinib. Source of these receptors: a human donor with alopecia areata. Each CDR3 is given with its conserved first and last residue. The D gene is left open where the match is weak. A clone size is listed for some rows: how often the clone was seen (once, few, many), or a class if it is expanded.

D gene	clone size	J gene	V gene	CDR3 protein	CDR3 DNA
-	-	TRBJ2-5	TRBV9	CASSVSTGNPQETQYF	TGTGCCAGCAGCGTATCTACAGGGAACCCGCAAGAGACCCAGTACTTC
-	-	TRBJ1-5	TRBV19	CASSITWADQPQHF	TGTGCCAGTAGTATTACATGGGCCGATCAGCCCCAGCATTTT
-	-	TRBJ2-4	TRBV25-1	CASSAGIGNIQYF	TGTGCCAGCAGTGCAGGGATTGGAAACATTCAGTACTTC
TRBD1	-	TRBJ1-2	TRBV6-5	CASGEMGQIYYGYTF	TGTGCCAGCGGGGAGATGGGACAGATATACTATGGCTACACCTTC
-	-	TRBJ2-5	TRBV29-1	CSVPAVLETQYF	TGCAGCGTGCCGGCGGTTTTGGAGACCCAGTACTTC
-	few	TRBJ1-2	TRBV29-1	CSVGDQGYTF	TGCAGCGTTGGAGATCAGGGCTACACCTTC
-	once	TRBJ1-1	TRBV29-1	CSAQLTTEAFF	TGCAGCGCCCAGTTGACCACTGAAGCTTTCTTT
TRBD2	-	TRBJ2-2	TRBV9	CASSPGLAFTGELFF	TGTGCCAGCAGCCCCGGACTAGCATTCACCGGGGAGCTGTTTTTT
-	-	TRBJ1-5	TRBV10-2	CASSGTNQPQHF	TGCGCCAGCAGTGGTACGAACCAGCCCCAGCATTTT
-	-	TRBJ2-1	TRBV2	CASSPTASSSYNEQFF	TGTGCCAGCAGTCCGACCGCAAGCAGCTCCTACAATGAGCAGTTCTTC
-	-	TRBJ2-2	TRBV30	CAWSVVDPGELFF	TGTGCCTGGAGTGTAGTAGATCCCGGGGAGCTGTTTTTT
TRBD1	-	TRBJ2-3	TRBV7-2	CASSLGQGPPDTQYF	TGTGCCAGCAGCTTGGGACAGGGACCTCCAGATACGCAGTATTTT
TRBD1	-	TRBJ2-7	TRBV29-1	CSVSRLGTDRYEQYF	TGCAGCGTCTCCCGCCTCGGGACAGATCGATACGAGCAGTACTTC
-	-	TRBJ2-5	TRBV19	CASSTRSDQETQYF	TGTGCCAGTAGCACCAGGTCGGATCAAGAGACCCAGTACTTC
-	-	TRBJ2-4	TRBV13	CASSLGRGMAKNIQYF	TGTGCCAGCAGCTTAGGTCGAGGGATGGCAAAAAACATTCAGTACTTC
-	few	TRBJ1-5	TRBV19	CASSFLTAGDQPQHF	TGTGCCAGTAGTTTTTTAACAGCAGGGGATCAGCCCCAGCATTTT
-	-	TRBJ1-1	TRBV29-1	CSASFATEAFF	TGCAGCGCCTCATTCGCTACTGAAGCTTTCTTT
TRBD1	-	TRBJ1-5	TRBV28	CASRDRDNQPQHF	TGTGCCAGCAGGGACAGGGATAATCAGCCCCAGCATTTT
-	-	TRBJ2-5	TRBV15	CATSRDRVKETQYF	TGTGCCACCAGCAGAGATCGGGTCAAAGAGACCCAGTACTTC
TRBD1	few	TRBJ2-6	TRBV7-3	CASSPATGGGGANVLTF	TGTGCCAGCAGCCCGGCGACAGGGGGCGGTGGGGCCAACGTCCTGACTTTC
TRBD2	-	TRBJ2-1	TRBV30	CAWNQRGRLNNEQFF	TGTGCCTGGAATCAGCGGGGGAGGTTGAACAATGAGCAGTTCTTC
-	-	TRBJ1-1	TRBV4-3	CASSQETGTWSEAFF	TGCGCCAGCAGCCAAGAAACGGGCACATGGTCTGAAGCTTTCTTT
-	-	TRBJ2-1	TRBV29-1	CSVGGGPYNEQFF	TGCAGCGTTGGAGGCGGACCCTACAATGAGCAGTTCTTC
-	-	TRBJ1-2	TRBV2	CASSPGSGRLGYTF	TGTGCCAGCAGCCCTGGGAGCGGTCGTCTGGGCTACACCTTC
-	-	TRBJ1-6	TRBV27	CASRDQGSNSPLHF	TGTGCCAGCAGAGATCAGGGGAGTAATTCACCCCTCCACTTT
-	-	TRBJ2-5	TRBV2	CASSAGIQETQYF	TGTGCCAGCAGCGCAGGGATCCAAGAGACCCAGTACTTC
TRBD1	few	TRBJ1-4	TRBV2	CASSRDRGGEKLFF	TGTGCCAGCAGTCGTGACAGGGGTGGTGAAAAACTGTTTTTT
-	-	TRBJ1-4	TRBV25-1	CASSERLGEKLFF	TGTGCCAGCAGTGAACGCCTCGGAGAAAAACTGTTTTTT
TRBD2	-	TRBJ2-2	TRBV29-1	CSVRGANTGELFF	TGCAGCGTACGGGGGGCGAACACCGGGGAGCTGTTTTTT
-	few	TRBJ1-2	TRBV11-2	CASSLGLFGYTF	TGTGCCAGCAGCTTAGGATTGTTCGGCTACACCTTC
-	-	TRBJ1-2	TRBV1	CTSSQATGEVDYGYTF	TGCACCAGCAGCCAAGCAACAGGGGAGGTTGACTATGGCTACACCTTC
TRBD1	-	TRBJ2-3	TRBV5-6	CASSLRQGAGDTQYF	TGTGCCAGCAGCCTTAGACAGGGGGCTGGGGATACGCAGTATTTT
-	-	TRBJ1-4	TRBV29-1	CSVTNRVEEKLFF	TGCAGCGTCACGAACAGGGTTGAAGAAAAACTGTTTTTT
TRBD1	-	TRBJ2-1	TRBV29-1	CSVQGADNEQFF	TGCAGCGTACAGGGGGCGGACAATGAGCAGTTCTTC
-	-	TRBJ2-7	TRBV4-3	CASSQNPRGGNFYEQYF	TGCGCCAGCAGCCAAAATCCCCGAGGGGGGAACTTCTACGAGCAGTACTTC
-	-	TRBJ1-1	TRBV6-6	CASRDGSTEAFF	TGTGCCAGTAGGGACGGGAGCACTGAAGCTTTCTTT
-	once	TRBJ1-3	TRBV29-1	CSVVGTRLGGNTIYF	TGCAGCGTTGTAGGGACAAGGCTTGGGGGAAACACCATATATTTT
-	few	TRBJ1-5	TRBV19	CASNVNRNRSPQHF	TGTGCCAGTAATGTTAACCGAAACAGGTCGCCCCAGCATTTT
TRBD2	-	TRBJ2-3	TRBV7-8	CASSFRTSGGDTQYF	TGTGCCAGCAGCTTTAGGACTAGCGGTGGGGATACGCAGTATTTT
TRBD1	-	TRBJ1-2	TRBV27	CASGHLGTGYGYTF	TGTGCCAGCGGCCATCTCGGGACAGGCTATGGCTACACCTTC
TRBD1	few	TRBJ1-6	TRBV12-5	CATTGGNSPLHF	TGTGCTACCACAGGGGGAAATTCACCCCTCCACTTT
-	-	TRBJ2-3	TRBV5-8	CASSSPTRKDTQYF	TGTGCCAGCAGTTCCCCTACGAGGAAGGATACGCAGTATTTT
-	many	TRBJ1-2	TRBV10-3	CAIFGDGYTF	TGTGCCATCTTTGGGGATGGCTACACCTTC
-	-	TRBJ2-5	TRBV5-1	CASSSGETQYF	TGCGCCAGCAGCTCGGGAGAGACCCAGTACTTC
-	-	TRBJ2-2	TRBV29-1	CSVAGFNTGELFF	TGCAGCGTTGCGGGCTTTAACACCGGGGAGCTGTTTTTT
-	-	TRBJ2-3	TRBV6-5	CASSYGLGLTDTQYF	TGTGCCAGCAGTTACGGTCTGGGCCTCACAGATACGCAGTATTTT
TRBD2	few	TRBJ2-1	TRBV6-5	CASSYSGLATYNEQFF	TGTGCCAGCAGTTACTCCGGACTAGCGACCTACAATGAGCAGTTCTTC
-	-	TRBJ2-5	TRBV7-2	CASSSNRETQYF	TGTGCCAGCAGCTCCAACCGAGAGACCCAGTACTTC
-	few	TRBJ1-6	TRBV9	CASSSWNGGVGNSPLHF	TGTGCCAGCAGCTCATGGAATGGGGGAGTAGGTAATTCACCCCTCCACTTT
-	few	TRBJ2-7	TRBV7-2	CASSLAHQGNYEQYF	TGTGCCAGCAGCTTAGCCCACCAGGGGAACTACGAGCAGTACTTC
TRBD1	few	TRBJ1-2	TRBV5-1	CASSLEDRDGGYTF	TGCGCCAGCAGCTTGGAGGACAGGGATGGCGGCTACACCTTC
TRBD1	-	TRBJ2-5	TRBV5-1	CASSLGTGGLETQYF	TGCGCCAGCAGCTTGGGGACAGGGGGTCTGGAGACCCAGTACTTC
-	-	TRBJ2-3	TRBV5-6	CASSLGPADTQYF	TGTGCCAGCAGCTTGGGACCGGCAGATACGCAGTATTTT
-	once	TRBJ1-2	TRBV30	CAWSPLPGGYTF	TGTGCCTGGAGCCCGCTACCGGGCGGCTACACCTTC
-	-	TRBJ1-4	TRBV29-1	CSVNLRRGHNEKLFF	TGCAGCGTGAACCTCCGCCGGGGCCATAATGAAAAACTGTTTTTT
TRBD1	few	TRBJ2-6	TRBV4-3	CASSQEVTGAVSGANVLTF	TGCGCCAGCAGCCAAGAAGTGACAGGGGCCGTCTCTGGGGCCAACGTCCTGACTTTC
-	-	TRBJ1-1	TRBV30	CAWRRTDSNTEAFF	TGTGCCTGGAGACGGACGGATTCTAACACTGAAGCTTTCTTT
-	once	TRBJ2-2	TRBV5-1	CASSLRRNTGELFF	TGCGCCAGCAGCTTGAGACGGAACACCGGGGAGCTGTTTTTT
-	-	TRBJ1-1	TRBV29-1	CSVERVWSTEAFF	TGCAGCGTTGAAAGGGTGTGGAGCACTGAAGCTTTCTTT
-	-	TRBJ2-6	TRBV30	CAWLRSGANVLTF	TGTGCCTGGCTTAGATCTGGGGCCAACGTCCTGACTTTC